What follows are 13 T cell receptor beta chains derived from one specimen sequenced in a study of Ad26.COV2.S vaccination and SARS-CoV-2 variants. Using immunoSEQ multiplex PCR, the repertoire was profiled, and TCRdb retains in-frame clones only, with some absent. The sample yields 400,000 or so clones, less than 90% seen once. As to treatment: roughly 19 received Ad26.COV2.S at low or high dose, single or two shots; about 5 received placebo; per-sample allocation not given. Sample collection was performed on day 63 after the first vaccine or placebo injection. The specimen comprised peripheral blood, sampled in a trial of Ad26.COV2.S vaccine versus placebo. The receptors here all came from a person between 18 and 59 years old who received the Ad26.COV2.S COVID-19 vaccine or a placebo.

V usage is TRBV27 and J usage is TRBJ2-7; 9 bases map to TRBD2. Germline V gene data show CDR1 as MNHEY and CDR2 as SMNVEV (reference sequence). J was trimmed by 2 bases and V by 0 bases; bases with no gene match: 5. The CDR3 spans 16 residues. The CDR3 protein is CASSLSTGTSPYEQYF. The DNA of the CDR3 is TGTGCCAGCAGTTTATCGACCGGGACTAGCCCCTACGAGCAGTACTTC.

This chain uses TRBV5-1 with TRBJ2-2, with a possible D match to TRBD1 (6 bases). Germline CDR1 reads SGHRS; CDR2 reads YFSETQ. The CDR3 extends over 17 amino acids. Trimming took off 4 bases at V and 4 bases at J, with 20 bases between the two ends. CDR3 region: CASSPTGRGMGTGELFF. CDR3 sequence (DNA): TGCGCCAGCAGCCCTACAGGGAGAGGAATGGGCACCGGGGAGCTGTTTTTT.

The chain links TRBV25-1 to TRBJ1-5; TRBD1 aligns across 9 bases. Germline-derived CDR1 and CDR2 are MGHDK and SYGVNS. This CDR3 is built from 14 residues. Trimming took 4 bases from V and 4 from J; bases not matched to a gene: 2. The CDR3 bases are TGTGCCAGCAGTGGTGGACAGGGGAATCAGCCCCAGCATTTT. Translating it yields CASSGGQGNQPQHF.

This chain connects TRBV6-1 to TRBJ1-1, with 12 bases fitting TRBD1. CDR1 and CDR2 (germline): MNHNS, SASEGT. The CDR3 consists of 16 residues. Trimming at V came to 4 bases and at J to 4 bases, leaving 7 bases not matched to a gene. CDR3 sequence (DNA): TGTGCCAGCAGTGTTTTGGGACAGGGGGCGCCCACTGAAGCTTTCTTT. Protein sequence: CASSVLGQGAPTEAFF.

The chain carries TRBV7-8 and TRBJ1-3; maybe TRBD1 (6 bases). Between the trimmed V and J ends, which lost 5 bases and 0 bases, there was a span of 8 bases. Looked up from germline, CDR1 is SGHVS and CDR2 is FQNEAQ. The CDR3 has 14 amino acids. Here the CDR3 reads CASSQGSSGNTIYF. The CDR3 DNA is TGTGCCAGCAGCCAGGGGAGCTCTGGAAACACCATATATTTT.

This sequence joins TRBV3-1 (or the pseudogene TRBV3-2) and TRBJ2-5, with D possibly called TRBD1 or TRBD2 (6 bases each). V dropped 6 bases and J dropped 2 bases, with 16 bases sitting between them. The length of the CDR3 is 15 residues. Germline-derived CDR1 and CDR2 are LGHDT and YNNKEL (reference sequence). Here the CDR3 reads CASSQRRGWQETQYF. The CDR3 bases are TGTGCCAGCAGTCAGAGGAGGGGGTGGCAAGAGACCCAGTACTTC.

The rearrangement joins TRBV20-1 to TRBJ2-5; D remains ambiguous. The CDR3 extends over 12 amino acids. The germline CDR1 and CDR2 sequences are DFQATT and SNEGSKA (reference sequence). Trimming shortened V by 3 bases and J by 7 bases, and 12 bases separated the two germline ends. Written as DNA, the CDR3 is TGCAGTGCTAGTCAGAAACTCGGGACCCAGTACTTC. This encodes CSASQKLGTQYF.

The rearrangement links TRBV7-2 to TRBJ1-5; D not certain. This CDR3 is built from 13 residues. The V end was cut by 1 base, the J end by 5 bases, with 6 bases between. The germline V gene has CDR1 SGHTA and CDR2 FQGNSA. The CDR3 DNA is TGTGCCAGCAGCTTAGATATCGATCAGCCCCAGCATTTT. This gives the protein CASSLDIDQPQHF.

The rearrangement links TRBV7-2 to TRBJ1-6; a possible D gene is TRBD1 (6 bases). CDR3 size: 15 residues. Germline values: CDR1 SGHTA, CDR2 FQGNSA. V was pared by 5 bases and J by 11 bases, with 19 bases between. CDR3 DNA: TGTGCCAGCAGCCTCGGGGGCGGGATTTTTGCACCCCTCCACTTT. It codes for CASSLGGGIFAPLHF.

This clone was seen more than once but under ten times. The gene calls are TRBV5-5 and TRBJ1-6; 7 bases agree with TRBD1. V gave up 0 bases and J gave up 5 bases; unmatched junction bases: 2. Looked up from germline, CDR1 is SGHKS and CDR2 is YYEKEE (reference sequence). The CDR3 contains 15 residues. The CDR3: CASSLEGTDNSPLHF. CDR3 in DNA: TGTGCCAGCAGCTTGGAAGGGACAGATAATTCACCCCTCCACTTT. Drawing the rest from reference TRBV5-5 and TRBJ1-6, the complete variable domain is DAGVTQSPTHLIKTRGQQVTLRCSPISGHKSVSWYQQVLGQGPQFIFQYYEKEERGRGNFPDRFSARQFPNYSSELNVNALLLGDSALYLCASSLEGTDNSPLHFGNGTRLTVT.

The rearrangement uses TRBV6-5 and TRBJ2-5; D is uncertain. Germline V lookup: CDR1 MNHEY, CDR2 SVGAGI. With 6 bases removed from V and 5 bases from J, the gap between germline ends came to 13 bases. The CDR3 has 13 amino acids. CDR3 nucleotides: TGTGCCAGCAGCCGCACCTCGGGTGAGACCCAGTACTTC. Protein: CASSRTSGETQYF.

This clone was counted many times. This sequence joins TRBV11-2 and TRBJ1-2; no reliable D call. The germline gives CDR1 SGHAT, CDR2 FQNNGV. This CDR3 is 14 amino acids long. Trimming cost V 5 bases and J 2 bases, with 12 bases left between them. Written as DNA, the CDR3 is TGTGCCAGCAGCGTCTTTGGGAACAACTATGGCTACACCTTC. Translation gives CASSVFGNNYGYTF.

This clone appeared a few times. The chain recombines TRBV6-2 or TRBV6-3 with TRBJ1-2; the D is unclear. In germline, CDR1 is MNHEY, CDR2 SVGEGT. This CDR3 is built from 11 residues. Trimming cost V 2 bases and J 12 bases, with 10 bases left between them. The CDR3 sequence is CASSYGGTDTF. Written as DNA, the CDR3 is TGTGCCAGCAGTTACGGCGGTACTGACACCTTC.